Presented here are 30 T cell receptor beta chains from one specimen sequenced in a study of shared clonotypes between healthy human individuals. Sequenced by immunoSEQ multiplex PCR; TCRdb stores in-frame clones only, minus some. The data show over 400,000 clones, roughly 80% seen once. The material sequenced was PBMCs. The receptors were gathered from a woman in her thirties or forties in good health. Some clones in this sample may be carry-over from other donors' samples.

This chain uses TRBV27 with TRBJ2-2; tentatively, D is TRBD2 (5 bases). V was pared by 8 bases and J by 3 bases, with 19 bases between. Germline assignment: CDR1 MNHEY and CDR2 SMNVEV (reference sequence). The CDR3 extends over 16 amino acids. CDR3 nucleotides: TGTGCCAGCCCGGGATCCAACAGACAATACACCGGGGAGCTGTTTTTT. Translating gives CASPGSNRQYTGELFF.

The chain employs TRBV2 and TRBJ1-3; D is ambiguous. The CDR3 consists of 11 residues. Germline V gene sequence: CDR1 SNHLY, CDR2 FYNNEI. Trimming removed 3 bases at V and 5 bases at J, with 2 bases between. The CDR3 coding sequence is TGTGCCAGCAGTGAGAGAAACACCATATATTTT. This translates into CASSERNTIYF. Variable domain in full (rest from reference TRBV2 and TRBJ1-3): EPEVTQTPSHQVTQMGQEVILRCVPISNHLYFYWYRQILGQKVEFLVSFYNNEISEKSEIFDDQFSVERPDGSNFTLKIRSTKLEDSAMYFCASSERNTIYFGEGSWLTVV.

The V gene is TRBV9, the J gene TRBJ2-5, with a possible D match to TRBD1 (5 bases). Trimming stripped 1 base from V and 0 bases from J, with 10 bases between. Germline assignment: CDR1 SGDLS and CDR2 YYNGEE. The CDR3 spans 15 residues. CDR3 in DNA: TGTGCCAGCAGCGTATTAGGGGCCGACCAAGAGACCCAGTACTTC. It specifies CASSVLGADQETQYF. Variable domain in full (rest from reference TRBV9 and TRBJ2-5): DSGVTQTPKHLITATGQRVTLRCSPRSGDLSVYWYQQSLDQGLQFLIQYYNGEERAKGNILERFSAQQFPDLHSELNLSSLELGDSALYFCASSVLGADQETQYFGPGTRLLVL.

V usage is TRBV7-9 and J usage is TRBJ2-5; tentative D call: TRBD2 (6 bases). The CDR3 consists of 13 residues. Trimming stripped 3 bases from V and 3 bases from J, with 8 bases between. Germline V gene sequence: CDR1 SEHNR, CDR2 FQNEAQ (reference sequence). CDR3 in DNA: TGTGCCAGCAGCTTGGAGGGAGAAGAGACCCAGTACTTC. It is translated as CASSLEGEETQYF.

The genes are TRBV2 and TRBJ2-6, with 9 bases lining up with TRBD2. There are 16 residues in the CDR3. From germline, CDR1 is SNHLY and CDR2 FYNNEI. V gave up 6 bases and J gave up 4 bases; unmatched junction bases: 7. The CDR3 loop is CASRASGIEGANVLTF. CDR3 sequence (DNA): TGTGCCAGCAGAGCTAGCGGGATAGAAGGGGCCAACGTCCTGACTTTC.

The chain recombines TRBV30 with TRBJ1-5; tentatively, D is TRBD1 (5 bases). The V gene lost 5 bases and the J gene lost 7 bases, with 15 bases spanning the gap. There are 13 residues in the CDR3. CDR1 GTSNPN and CDR2 SVGIG come from the germline V gene (reference sequence). The CDR3 protein is CAWDGPGDQPQHF. CDR3 sequence (DNA): TGTGCCTGGGACGGGCCGGGGGACCAGCCCCAGCATTTT.

The chain recombines TRBV15 with TRBJ1-1; D uncertain. The CDR3 loop spans 14 amino acids. The germline gives CDR1 LNHNV, CDR2 YYDKDF (reference sequence). V shed 0 bases and J shed 8 bases, with 13 bases lying between them. The CDR3 DNA reads as TGTGCCACCAGCAGAGATCCCACCGGAGCCGAAGCTTTCTTT. It encodes CATSRDPTGAEAFF.

The chain has TRBV28 and TRBJ2-7; no definite D call. Trimming cost V 5 bases and J 9 bases, with 11 bases left between them. Germline lookup yields CDR1 MDHEN and CDR2 SYDVKM. This CDR3 has 11 amino acids. CDR3 residues: CASSHPPGQYF. The CDR3 DNA sequence: TGTGCCAGCAGTCACCCCCCTGGGCAGTACTTC.

This clone was observed many times. The J gene is TRBJ2-5, the V gene TRBV2; the D gene could be TRBD1 or TRBD2 (5 bases each). V was trimmed by 4 bases and J by 4 bases, leaving 10 bases between them. Germline V gives CDR1 SNHLY, CDR2 FYNNEI. The CDR3 totals 13 residues. CDR3 coding DNA: TGTGCCAGCAGTGTGTTGGGACGAGAGACCCAGTACTTC. Its translation is CASSVLGRETQYF.

Notes on this clone: Since a much larger clone is just one base distant, this may be a read error. Other nucleotide sequences from this sample produce the same CDR3. This chain links TRBV28 with TRBJ2-5, with D perhaps matching TRBD2 (6 bases). V gave up 6 bases and J gave up 5 bases, with 19 bases separating them. Germline values: CDR1 MDHEN, CDR2 SYDVKM. The CDR3 is made up of 15 amino acids. CDR3: CASRQTIGRPETQYF. In DNA, the CDR3 is TGTGCCAGCAGACAGACTATTGGGAGGCCGGAGACCCAGTACTTC. The full variable domain, completed using reference TRBV28 and TRBJ2-5, is DVKVTQSSRYLVKRTGEKVFLECVQDMDHENMFWYRQDPGLGLRLIYFSYDVKMKEKGDIPEGYSVSREKKERFSLILESASTNQTSMYLCASRQTIGRPETQYFGPGTRLLVL.

V is TRBV5-6 and J is TRBJ1-2; D is perhaps TRBD1 (5 bases). Trimming took off 5 bases at V and 6 bases at J, with 20 bases between the two ends. CDR1 is SGHDT and CDR2 is YYEEEE in the germline V gene. The CDR3 totals 15 residues. The CDR3 loop is CASRLGQALAHGYTF. CDR3 DNA sequence: TGTGCCAGCAGGCTAGGACAAGCCCTAGCCCATGGCTACACCTTC.

Concerning this clone: The junction shows a germline mismatch at one end, possibly a read error. V gene TRBV28 combines with J gene TRBJ2-6; D is unresolved. Per the germline V gene, CDR1 is MDHEN and CDR2 is SYDVKM. This CDR3 spans 14 amino acids. The CDR3 here is CASTLQFGANVLTF. The CDR3 bases are TGTGCCAGCACTTTACAGTTTGGGGCCAACGTCCTGACTTTC.

The rearrangement links TRBV6-5 to TRBJ2-5; weak D call: TRBD1 (5 bases). V lost 0 bases and J lost 11, with 19 bases in between. CDR1 MNHEY and CDR2 SVGAGI come from the germline V gene. The CDR3 has 15 amino acids. CDR3 in amino acids: CASSYSFARVLEQYF. CDR3 nucleotide sequence: TGTGCCAGCAGTTACTCGTTCGCCAGGGTGTTAGAGCAGTACTTC.

The chain uses TRBV11-2 and TRBJ2-2; 10 nucleotides agree with TRBD2. Germline assignment: CDR1 SGHAT and CDR2 FQNNGV. This CDR3 spans 18 amino acids. Losses at the gene ends were 4 bases for V and 3 bases for J; bases not matched to a gene: 11. The DNA of the CDR3 is TGTGCCAGCAGCTCACGCCTAGCGGGAGTGACTTACACCGGGGAGCTGTTTTTT. It is translated as CASSSRLAGVTYTGELFF.

The count of this clone is one. Just one base apart from a much larger clone, this may be a read error. V gene TRBV29-1 combines with J gene TRBJ2-1; TRBD2 agrees at 14 bases. The CDR3 spans 18 residues. V shed 6 bases and J 0 bases; nucleotides not matched to a gene: 10. Germline values: CDR1 SQVTM, CDR2 ANQGSEA. In DNA, the CDR3 is TGCAGCGTCAAAGTGACTAGCGGGAGGGCGAGCTCCTACAATGAGCAGTTCTTC. Encoded protein: CSVKVTSGRASSYNEQFF.

The sample holds one count of this clone. This chain connects TRBV6-1 to TRBJ1-1; D is possibly TRBD1 (5 bases). CDR1 is MNHNS and CDR2 is SASEGT in the germline V gene. This CDR3 spans 15 amino acids. Trimming took off 3 bases at V and 0 bases at J, with 11 bases between the two ends. For the CDR3, the DNA is TGTGCCAGCAGTGATAGGGGTCGGGTGAACACTGAAGCTTTCTTT. Translating it yields CASSDRGRVNTEAFF.

Turning to this clone: A far larger clone is one nucleotide away, so this likely arose from a read error. The same CDR3 also results from other DNA sequences found in this sample. The chain couples TRBV11-2 to TRBJ2-5; D gene unclear. Germline loops: CDR1 SGHAT, CDR2 FQNNGV. This CDR3 contains 14 residues. The CDR3 region has the DNA TGCGCCAGCAGTTCTGTACCCCACCAAGAGACCCAGTACTTC. As protein: CASSSVPHQETQYF.

Concerning this clone: It is likely a read error: a sequence one base away is far more abundant. The rearrangement links TRBV10-3 to TRBJ2-7; D remains unclear. Germline V gene lookup returns CDR1 ENHRY and CDR2 SYGVKD. V lost 3 bases and J lost 3, with 6 bases in between. The CDR3 runs 12 residues. The CDR3 DNA is TGTGCCATCAGTGATGTCATCTACGAGCAGTACTTC. Protein product: CAISDVIYEQYF.

The rearrangement joins TRBV4-1 to TRBJ1-4; TRBD1 is a possible D gene (5 bases). This CDR3 has 16 residues. Germline V gene data show CDR1 as MGHRA and CDR2 as YSYEKL. The germline V and J ends were trimmed by 2 bases and 8 bases, with 18 bases remaining between them. This CDR3 is CASSQLTGTQGEKLFF. Written as DNA, the CDR3 is TGCGCCAGCAGCCAATTGACCGGGACCCAAGGGGAAAAACTGTTTTTT.

This clone was seen a single time. The chain employs TRBV7-8 and TRBJ2-1; D perhaps matches TRBD2 (6 bases). This CDR3 has 15 amino acids. V was clipped by 0 bases and J by 9 bases, with 15 bases between them. Germline assignment: CDR1 SGHVS and CDR2 FQNEAQ. The CDR3 is CASSLARGLRGEQFF. The DNA for the CDR3 is TGTGCCAGCAGCTTAGCGAGGGGACTGAGGGGTGAGCAGTTCTTC.

The rearrangement links TRBV18 to TRBJ2-5, with 13 bases fitting TRBD2. Germline trimming cut 8 bases from V and 5 bases from J; bases unmatched to any gene: 8. Germline V gives CDR1 KGHSH, CDR2 LQKENI. The CDR3 runs to 15 residues. The CDR3 coding sequence is TGTGCCAGCAGCCAGAGGACTAGCGGGGGCGAGACCCAGTACTTC. Translated: CASSQRTSGGETQYF.

The chain has TRBV2 and TRBJ1-5, with a tentative D call TRBD1 (6 bases). Looked up from germline, CDR1 is SNHLY and CDR2 is FYNNEI. Trimming took off 8 bases at V and 3 bases at J, with 11 bases between the two ends. There are 13 residues in the CDR3. The chain's CDR3 is CASLGQSNQPQHF. CDR3 DNA: TGTGCCAGCCTTGGACAGTCCAATCAGCCCCAGCATTTT.

This chain uses TRBV2 with TRBJ2-2; D might be TRBD2 (5 bases). The CDR3 extends over 13 amino acids. The germline V and J ends were trimmed by 6 bases and 1 base, with 6 bases remaining between them. CDR1 is SNHLY and CDR2 is FYNNEI in the germline V gene. Written as DNA, the CDR3 is TGTGCCAGCAGGGGAGTGAACACCGGGGAGCTGTTTTTT. Protein product: CASRGVNTGELFF.

The V gene is TRBV6-6, the J gene TRBJ2-3, with TRBD2 identical over 10 bases. CDR1 and CDR2 (germline): MNHNY, SVGAGI (reference sequence). V trimming: 5 bases; J trimming: 0 bases; junction bases outside the gene matches: 2. The CDR3 length is 15 residues. The CDR3 DNA reads as TGTGCCAGCAGTAAACTAGCGGGAAGCACAGATACGCAGTATTTT. This sequence encodes CASSKLAGSTDTQYF.

The chain is built from TRBV11-2 and TRBJ2-7, with a tentative D call TRBD1 (6 bases). V lost 7 bases to trimming and J lost 6 bases, with 16 bases between them. Per germline, CDR1 SGHAT and CDR2 FQNNGV. The CDR3 consists of 13 residues. For the CDR3, the DNA is TGTGCCAGCACCAGGGGCCGGGCTATCGAGCAGTACTTC. Protein product: CASTRGRAIEQYF.

The rearrangement links TRBV7-9 to TRBJ2-5; D remains unclear. The CDR3 is made up of 14 amino acids. The V and J ends lost 1 base and 5 bases respectively, with 11 bases between them. Germline CDR1 reads SEHNR; CDR2 reads FQNEAQ (reference sequence). Here the CDR3 DNA reads TGTGCCAGCAGCTTAGGCCTCCCTGGGGAGACCCAGTACTTC. Translation gives CASSLGLPGETQYF.

Notes on this clone: This likely came from a read error, as a far larger clone is one base away. Given the absence of the conserved phenylalanine or tryptophan at the CDR3 end, a read error is likely. V usage is TRBV11-2 and J usage is TRBJ1-2; no reliable D call. V was shortened by 4 bases and J by 3 bases, with 15 bases between the two germline ends. The CDR3 sequence is 15 residues long. Germline V CDR1 and CDR2: SGHAT, FQNNGV. The DNA for the CDR3 is TGTGCCAGCAGCTCGTTGTCGGGTCGGGACTATGGCTACACCCTC. This codes for CASSSLSGRDYGYTL.

The chain has TRBV10-3 and TRBJ2-3, with 8 bases identical to TRBD2. The V gene end was trimmed by 7 bases and the J gene end by 3 bases; junction bases not matched to a gene: 18. Germline CDR1 is ENHRY and CDR2 is SYGVKD. This CDR3 contains 18 residues. CDR3 sequence (DNA): TGTGCCATCAAGGGGATCGGTGAGGAGCGGGAGAGAACAGATACGCAGTATTTT. Amino acid sequence: CAIKGIGEERERTDTQYF.

Concerning this clone: This likely reflects a read error, since a far larger clone is one base away. The chain is built from TRBV4-1 and TRBJ1-2; no clear D gene. V shed 1 base and J shed 7 bases, with 16 bases lying between them. The CDR3 runs to 15 residues. Per the germline V gene, CDR1 is MGHRA and CDR2 is YSYEKL. This CDR3 is CASSQAADMSIGYTF. The CDR3, as DNA: TGCGCCAGCAGCCAAGCCGCTGACATGTCGATTGGCTACACCTTC.

The DNA of the CDR3 is TGTGCCAGCAGTACCCTGGGTGAGCAGTTCTTC. Its protein product is CASSTLGEQFF. The chain carries TRBV28 and TRBJ2-1; no definite D call. CDR1 is MDHEN, CDR2 SYDVKM, per germline. Trimming shortened V by 5 bases and J by 9 bases, and 8 bases separated the two germline ends. CDR3 size: 11 residues.